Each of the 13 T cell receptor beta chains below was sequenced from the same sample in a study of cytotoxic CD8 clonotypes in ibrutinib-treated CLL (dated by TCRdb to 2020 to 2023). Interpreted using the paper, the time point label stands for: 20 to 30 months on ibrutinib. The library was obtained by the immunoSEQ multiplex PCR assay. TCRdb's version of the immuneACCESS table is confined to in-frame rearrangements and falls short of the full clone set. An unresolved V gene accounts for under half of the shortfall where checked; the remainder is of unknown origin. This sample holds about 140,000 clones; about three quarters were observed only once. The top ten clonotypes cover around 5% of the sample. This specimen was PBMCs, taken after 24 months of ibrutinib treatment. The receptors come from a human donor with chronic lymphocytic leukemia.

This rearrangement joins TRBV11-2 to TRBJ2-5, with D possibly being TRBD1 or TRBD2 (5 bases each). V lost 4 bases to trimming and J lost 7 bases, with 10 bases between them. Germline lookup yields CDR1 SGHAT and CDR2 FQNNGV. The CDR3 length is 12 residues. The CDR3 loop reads CASSSGGGTQYF. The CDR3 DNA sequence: TGTGCCAGCAGCTCCGGTGGGGGGACCCAGTACTTC.

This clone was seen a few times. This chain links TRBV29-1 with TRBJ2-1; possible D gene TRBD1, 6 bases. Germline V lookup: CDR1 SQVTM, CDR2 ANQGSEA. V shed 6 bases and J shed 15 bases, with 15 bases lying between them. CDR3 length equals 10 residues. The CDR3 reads CSVENRVRFF. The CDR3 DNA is TGCAGCGTGGAAAACAGGGTTAGGTTCTTC.

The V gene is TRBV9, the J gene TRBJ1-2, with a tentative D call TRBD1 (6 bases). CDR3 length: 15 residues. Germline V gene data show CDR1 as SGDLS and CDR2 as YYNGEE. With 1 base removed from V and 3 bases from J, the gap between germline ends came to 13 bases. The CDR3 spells CASSVSHRVDYGYTF. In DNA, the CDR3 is TGTGCCAGCAGCGTAAGCCACAGGGTGGACTATGGCTACACCTTC.

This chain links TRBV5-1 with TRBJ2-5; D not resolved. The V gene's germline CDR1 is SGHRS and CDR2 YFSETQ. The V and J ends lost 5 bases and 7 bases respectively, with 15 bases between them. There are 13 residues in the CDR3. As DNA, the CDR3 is TGCGCCAGCAGGGGCACCGACCACGGGACCCAGTACTTC. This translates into CASRGTDHGTQYF.

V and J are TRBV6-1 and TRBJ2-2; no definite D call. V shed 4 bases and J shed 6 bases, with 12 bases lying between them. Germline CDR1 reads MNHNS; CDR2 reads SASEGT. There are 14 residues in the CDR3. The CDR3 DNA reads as TGTGCCAGCAGTGCCCCTTTCTCGGCCGGGGAGCTGTTTTTT. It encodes CASSAPFSAGELFF.

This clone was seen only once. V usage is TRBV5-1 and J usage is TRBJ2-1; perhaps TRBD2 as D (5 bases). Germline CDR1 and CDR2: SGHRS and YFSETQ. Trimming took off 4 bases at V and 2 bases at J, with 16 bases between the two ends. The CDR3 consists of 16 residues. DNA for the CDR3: TGCGCCAGCAGCCCAAAGGACTTGCTTCCCTACAATGAGCAGTTCTTC. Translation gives CASSPKDLLPYNEQFF.

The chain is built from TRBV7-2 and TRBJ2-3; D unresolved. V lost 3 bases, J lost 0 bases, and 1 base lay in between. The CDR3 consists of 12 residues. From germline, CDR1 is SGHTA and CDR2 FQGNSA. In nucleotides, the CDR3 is TGTGCCAGCAGCTTTAGCACAGATACGCAGTATTTT. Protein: CASSFSTDTQYF.

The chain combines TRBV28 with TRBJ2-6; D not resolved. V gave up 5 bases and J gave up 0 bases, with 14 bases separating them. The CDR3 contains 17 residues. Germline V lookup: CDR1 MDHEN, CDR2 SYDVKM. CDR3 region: CASSPPVGSSGANVLTF. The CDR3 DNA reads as TGTGCCAGCAGTCCCCCAGTGGGTTCCTCTGGGGCCAACGTCCTGACTTTC.

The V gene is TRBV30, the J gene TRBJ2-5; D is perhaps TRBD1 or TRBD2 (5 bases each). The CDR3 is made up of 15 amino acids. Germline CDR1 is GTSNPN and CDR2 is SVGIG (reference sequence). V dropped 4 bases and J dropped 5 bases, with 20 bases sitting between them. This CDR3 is CAWTTSLGTGETQYF. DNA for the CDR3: TGTGCCTGGACCACCAGCTTAGGGACGGGGGAGACCCAGTACTTC.

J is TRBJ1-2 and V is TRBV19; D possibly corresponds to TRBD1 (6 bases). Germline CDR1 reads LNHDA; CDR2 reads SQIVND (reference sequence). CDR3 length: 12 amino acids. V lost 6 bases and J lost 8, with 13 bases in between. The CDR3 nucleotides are TGTGCCAGTAGGACAGGTCCGGGAGGCTACACCTTC. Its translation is CASRTGPGGYTF.

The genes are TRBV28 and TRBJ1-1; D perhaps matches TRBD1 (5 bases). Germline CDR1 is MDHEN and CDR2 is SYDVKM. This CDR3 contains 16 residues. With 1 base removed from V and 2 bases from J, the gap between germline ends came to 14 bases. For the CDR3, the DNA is TGTGCCAGCAGTTTATCAGGCCCAGGGCAAAACACTGAAGCTTTCTTT. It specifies CASSLSGPGQNTEAFF. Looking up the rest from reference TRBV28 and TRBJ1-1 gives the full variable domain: DVKVTQSSRYLVKRTGEKVFLECVQDMDHENMFWYRQDPGLGLRLIYFSYDVKMKEKGDIPEGYSVSREKKERFSLILESASTNQTSMYLCASSLSGPGQNTEAFFGQGTRLTVV.

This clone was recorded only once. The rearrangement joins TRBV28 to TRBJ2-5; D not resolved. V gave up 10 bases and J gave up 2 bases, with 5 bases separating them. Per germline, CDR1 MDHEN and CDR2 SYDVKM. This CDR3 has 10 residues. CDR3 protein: CATTQETQYF. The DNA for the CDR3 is TGTGCCACCACACAAGAGACCCAGTACTTC.

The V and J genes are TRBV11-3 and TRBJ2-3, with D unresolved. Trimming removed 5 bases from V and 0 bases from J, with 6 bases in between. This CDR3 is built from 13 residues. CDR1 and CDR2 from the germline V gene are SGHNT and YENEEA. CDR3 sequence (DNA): TGTGCCAGCAGCCCCGGGAGCACAGATACGCAGTATTTT. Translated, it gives CASSPGSTDTQYF.